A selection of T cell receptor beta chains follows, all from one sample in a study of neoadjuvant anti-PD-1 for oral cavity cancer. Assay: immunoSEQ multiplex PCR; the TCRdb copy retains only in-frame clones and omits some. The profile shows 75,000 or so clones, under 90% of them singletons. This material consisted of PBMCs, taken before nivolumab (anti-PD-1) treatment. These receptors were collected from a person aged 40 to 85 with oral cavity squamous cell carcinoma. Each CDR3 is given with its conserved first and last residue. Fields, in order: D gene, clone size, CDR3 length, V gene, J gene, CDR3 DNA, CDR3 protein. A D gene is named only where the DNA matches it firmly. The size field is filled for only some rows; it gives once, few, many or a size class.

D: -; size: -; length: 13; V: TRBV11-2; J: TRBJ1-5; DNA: TGTGCCAGCAGCCGTGGGGGGGGTCAGCCCCAGCATTTT; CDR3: CASSRGGGQPQHF
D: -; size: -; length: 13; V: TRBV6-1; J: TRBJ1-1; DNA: TGTGCCAGCAGTGAACAAAGGGACACTGAAGCTTTCTTT; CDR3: CASSEQRDTEAFF
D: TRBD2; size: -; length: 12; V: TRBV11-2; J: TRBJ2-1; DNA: TGTGCCAGCAGCTCGCTACTAGCGCCTCAGTTCTTC; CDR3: CASSSLLAPQFF
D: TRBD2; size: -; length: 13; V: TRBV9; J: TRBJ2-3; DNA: TGTGCCAGCAGCGGGGGAGGGACAGATACGCAGTATTTT; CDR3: CASSGGGTDTQYF
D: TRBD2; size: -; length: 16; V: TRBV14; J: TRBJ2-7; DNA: TGTGCCAGCAGCCAGATGGGAGCGGGAGGTTCCTACGAGCAGTACTTC; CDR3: CASSQMGAGGSYEQYF
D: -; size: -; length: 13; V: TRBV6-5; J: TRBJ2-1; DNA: TGTGCCAGCAGTCTGGACTCCTACAATGAGCAGTTCTTC; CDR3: CASSLDSYNEQFF
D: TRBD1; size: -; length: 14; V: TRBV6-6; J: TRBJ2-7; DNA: TGTGCCAGCACCCTGGGGGCACAGGGGAACGAGCAGTACTTC; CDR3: CASTLGAQGNEQYF
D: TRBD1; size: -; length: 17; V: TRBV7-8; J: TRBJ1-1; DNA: TGTGCCAGCAGCTCGTGGACAGGGGGCGACATGAACACTGAAGCTTTCTTT; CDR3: CASSSWTGGDMNTEAFF
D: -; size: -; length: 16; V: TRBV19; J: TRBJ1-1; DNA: TGTGCCAGTAGTCTCAGACAGCGCCGGGGGGACACTGAAGCTTTCTTT; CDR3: CASSLRQRRGDTEAFF
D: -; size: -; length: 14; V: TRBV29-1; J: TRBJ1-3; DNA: TGCAGCGTTGGGGGAGAAGCCTCTGGAAACACCATATATTTT; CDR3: CSVGGEASGNTIYF
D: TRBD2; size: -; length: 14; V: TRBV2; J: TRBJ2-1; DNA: TGTGCCAGCAGTGCTTTAGCGGGAGCGGGGGAGCAGTTCTTC; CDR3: CASSALAGAGEQFF
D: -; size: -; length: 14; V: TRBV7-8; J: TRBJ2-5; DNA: TGTGCCAGCAGCTTAGTGGGGGCGCAAGAGACCCAGTACTTC; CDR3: CASSLVGAQETQYF
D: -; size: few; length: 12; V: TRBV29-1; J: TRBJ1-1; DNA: TGCAGCGTCTTGGCAGGGGAGACTGAAGCTTTCTTT; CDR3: CSVLAGETEAFF
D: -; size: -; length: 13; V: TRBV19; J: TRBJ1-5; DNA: TGTGCCAGTATGGGGTGGTTGGATCAGCCCCAGCATTTT; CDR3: CASMGWLDQPQHF
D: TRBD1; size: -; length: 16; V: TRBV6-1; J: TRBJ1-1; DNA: TGTGCCAGCAGTGAAGGGCCAGGGGGTGTTGGGACTGAAGCTTTCTTT; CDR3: CASSEGPGGVGTEAFF
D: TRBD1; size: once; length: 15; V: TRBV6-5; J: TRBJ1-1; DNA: TGTGCCAGCAGTTACTGGGGGACAGTGAACACTGAAGCTTTCTTT; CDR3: CASSYWGTVNTEAFF
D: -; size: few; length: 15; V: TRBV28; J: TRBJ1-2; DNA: TGTGCCAGCAGTTTATGGGCAGGGACCTCCTATGGCTACACCTTC; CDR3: CASSLWAGTSYGYTF
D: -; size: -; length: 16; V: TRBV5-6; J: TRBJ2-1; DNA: TGTGCCAGCAGCTCAAGGGTGGGGCGCTCCTACAATGAGCAGTTCTTC; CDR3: CASSSRVGRSYNEQFF
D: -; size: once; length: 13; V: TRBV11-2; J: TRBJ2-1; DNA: TGTGCCAGCAGCTTAGAGACCAACAATGAGCAGTTCTTC; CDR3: CASSLETNNEQFF
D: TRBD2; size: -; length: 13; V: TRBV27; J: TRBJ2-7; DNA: TGTGCCAGCAGTTTCGGGGGGATCAACGAGCAGTACTTC; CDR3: CASSFGGINEQYF